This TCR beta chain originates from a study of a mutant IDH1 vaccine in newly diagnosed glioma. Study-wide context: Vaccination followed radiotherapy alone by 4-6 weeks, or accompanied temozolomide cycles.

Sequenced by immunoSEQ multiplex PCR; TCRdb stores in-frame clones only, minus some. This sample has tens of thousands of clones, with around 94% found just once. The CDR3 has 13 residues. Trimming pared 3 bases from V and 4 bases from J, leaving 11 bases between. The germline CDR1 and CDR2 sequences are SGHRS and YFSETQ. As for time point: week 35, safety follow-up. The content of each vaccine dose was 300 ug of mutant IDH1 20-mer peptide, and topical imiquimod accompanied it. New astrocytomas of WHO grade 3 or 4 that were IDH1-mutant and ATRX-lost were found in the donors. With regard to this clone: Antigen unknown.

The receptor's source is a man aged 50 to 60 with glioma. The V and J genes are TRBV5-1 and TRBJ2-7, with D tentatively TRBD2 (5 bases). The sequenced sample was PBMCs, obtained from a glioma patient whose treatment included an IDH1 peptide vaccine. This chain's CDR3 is CASSSGWVYEQYF. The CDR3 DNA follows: TGCGCCAGCAGCTCGGGGTGGGTGTACGAGCAGTACTTC.